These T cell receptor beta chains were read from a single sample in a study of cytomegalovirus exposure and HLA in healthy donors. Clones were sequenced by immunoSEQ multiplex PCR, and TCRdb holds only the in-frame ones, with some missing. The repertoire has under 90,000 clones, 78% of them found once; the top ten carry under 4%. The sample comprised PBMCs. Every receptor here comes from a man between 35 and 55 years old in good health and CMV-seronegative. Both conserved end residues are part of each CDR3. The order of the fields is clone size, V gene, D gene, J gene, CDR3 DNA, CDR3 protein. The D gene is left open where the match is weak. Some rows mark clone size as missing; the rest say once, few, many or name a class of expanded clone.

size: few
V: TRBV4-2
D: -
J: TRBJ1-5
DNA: TGTGCCAGCAGCTCAAGCAGGGGCAATCAGCCCCAGCATTTT
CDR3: CASSSSRGNQPQHF

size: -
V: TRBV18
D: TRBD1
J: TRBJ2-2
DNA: TGTGCCAGCTCACGATCCCGGGACAGTTCCAGGGAGCTGTTTTTT
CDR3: CASSRSRDSSRELFF

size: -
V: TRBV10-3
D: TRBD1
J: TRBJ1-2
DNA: TGTGCCATCTCCGGGACAGGCCGAGCTAACTATGGCTACACCTTC
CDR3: CAISGTGRANYGYTF

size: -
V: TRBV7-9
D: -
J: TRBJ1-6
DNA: TGTGCCAGCAGACCAAACAGGGTTAATTCACCCCTCCACTTT
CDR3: CASRPNRVNSPLHF

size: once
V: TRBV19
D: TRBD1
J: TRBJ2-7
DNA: TGTGCCAGTAGCTGGGGACAGGGGGTCTACGAGCAGTACTTC
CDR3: CASSWGQGVYEQYF

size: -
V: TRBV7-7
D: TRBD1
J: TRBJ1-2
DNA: TGTGCTAGCAGCTTAGAAGGGACAGACAGTGGCTACACCTTC
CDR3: CASSLEGTDSGYTF

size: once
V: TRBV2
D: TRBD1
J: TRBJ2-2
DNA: TGTGCCAGCAGTGAAGCTGACAGGGGCGACACCGGGGAGCTGTTTTTT
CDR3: CASSEADRGDTGELFF

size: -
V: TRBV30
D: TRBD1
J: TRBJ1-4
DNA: TGTGCCTGGGCGCGGGACAGGGATAATGAAAAACTGTTTTTT
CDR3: CAWARDRDNEKLFF

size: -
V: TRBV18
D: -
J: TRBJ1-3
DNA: TGTGCCAGCTCACCACCCGGACAGATTGGAAACACCATATATTTT
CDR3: CASSPPGQIGNTIYF

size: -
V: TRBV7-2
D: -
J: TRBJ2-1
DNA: TGTGCCAGCAGCACCCGCCGAGGGCGGGGGCGGGGGAGAGAGCAGTTCTTC
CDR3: CASSTRRGRGRGREQFF

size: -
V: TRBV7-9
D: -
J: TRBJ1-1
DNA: TGTGCCAGCAGCTTAGTGTCTACGGAAGCTTTCTTT
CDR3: CASSLVSTEAFF

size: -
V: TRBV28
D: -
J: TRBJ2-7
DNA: TGTGCCAGCAGTTTACCCTTAGCGACTCAAACCTACGAGCAGTACTTC
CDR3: CASSLPLATQTYEQYF

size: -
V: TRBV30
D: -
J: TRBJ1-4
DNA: TGTGCCTGGAGCGTAAGGGAGGGCAAACTGTTTTTT
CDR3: CAWSVREGKLFF

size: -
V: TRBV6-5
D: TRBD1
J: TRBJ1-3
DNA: TGTGCCAGCAGTTACGGCGGGACAGGGGGGAACACCATATATTTT
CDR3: CASSYGGTGGNTIYF

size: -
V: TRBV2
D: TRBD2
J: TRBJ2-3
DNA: TGTGCCAGCACCGGGGAGCGGGGGGGCCGGGATACGCAGTATTTT
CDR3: CASTGERGGRDTQYF

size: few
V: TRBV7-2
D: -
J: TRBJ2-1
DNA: TGTGCCAGCAGCGGACAAACCCTGGACCCGGCCGCCAATGAGCAGTTCTTC
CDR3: CASSGQTLDPAANEQFF

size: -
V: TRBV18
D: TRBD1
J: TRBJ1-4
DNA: TGTGCCAGCTCACGGACAGGGGTCAATGAAAAACTGTTTTTT
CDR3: CASSRTGVNEKLFF

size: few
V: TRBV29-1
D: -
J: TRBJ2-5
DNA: TGCAGCGTTGAGAAACAGGGTCAAGAGACCCAGTACTTC
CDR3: CSVEKQGQETQYF

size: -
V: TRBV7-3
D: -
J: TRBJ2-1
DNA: TGTGCCAGCAGTCGCTCGAGACAGAGCAATGAGCAGTTCTTC
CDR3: CASSRSRQSNEQFF

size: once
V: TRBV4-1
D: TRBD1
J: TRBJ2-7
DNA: TGCGCCAGCAGCCGCGTCCGGGACAGGGCATACTACGAGCAGTACTTC
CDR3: CASSRVRDRAYYEQYF

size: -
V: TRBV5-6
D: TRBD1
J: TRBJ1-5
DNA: TGTGCCAGCAGCTCCCGGGACAGGGTAGAGATTCAGCCCCAGCATTTT
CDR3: CASSSRDRVEIQPQHF

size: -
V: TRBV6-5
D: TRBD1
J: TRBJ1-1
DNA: TGTGCCAGCAGTTCCCGGACAGGACGGACTGAAGCTTTCTTT
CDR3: CASSSRTGRTEAFF

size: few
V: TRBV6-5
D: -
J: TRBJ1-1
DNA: TGTGCCAGCAGCTCCGGGACAACTGAAGCTTTCTTT
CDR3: CASSSGTTEAFF

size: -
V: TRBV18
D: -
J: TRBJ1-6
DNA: TGTGCCAGCTCACCAACCTTGACAGGCGTGGATTCACCCCTCCACTTT
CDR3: CASSPTLTGVDSPLHF

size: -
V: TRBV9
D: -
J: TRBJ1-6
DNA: TGTGCCAGCAGCGTAGAGGGAGGGTATAATTCACCCCTCCACTTT
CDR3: CASSVEGGYNSPLHF

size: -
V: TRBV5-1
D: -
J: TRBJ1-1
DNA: TGCGCCAGCAGCTTGGGAGGCGAGGGATGGAGGACTGAAGCTTTCTTT
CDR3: CASSLGGEGWRTEAFF

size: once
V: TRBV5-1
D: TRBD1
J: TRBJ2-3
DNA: TGCGCCAGCAGAAGAGGGACAGGGGACACAGATACGCAGTATTTT
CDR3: CASRRGTGDTDTQYF

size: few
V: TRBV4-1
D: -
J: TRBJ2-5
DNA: TGCGCCAGCAGCCCCGGGCCAGGGCTGGTTGAGACCCAGTACTTC
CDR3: CASSPGPGLVETQYF

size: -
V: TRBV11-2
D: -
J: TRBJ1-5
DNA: TGTGCCAGCAGCCCAAGGGTGACGGGGAGCAATCAGCCCCAGCATTTT
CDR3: CASSPRVTGSNQPQHF

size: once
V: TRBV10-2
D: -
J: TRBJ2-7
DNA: TGCGCCAGCAGCTCTCAGGTCCCACTAGGCGAGCAGTACTTC
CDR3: CASSSQVPLGEQYF

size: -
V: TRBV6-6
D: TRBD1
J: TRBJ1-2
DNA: TGTGCCAGCAGTTATGGGACAGGGAGCGCTGGCTACACCTTC
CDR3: CASSYGTGSAGYTF

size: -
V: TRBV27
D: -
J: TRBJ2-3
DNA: TGTGCCAGCAAACTAGGGCCCGTCACAGATACGCAGTATTTT
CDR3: CASKLGPVTDTQYF

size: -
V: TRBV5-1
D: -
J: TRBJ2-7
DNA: TGCGCCAGCAGCTCGGGCTACGAGCAGTACTTC
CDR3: CASSSGYEQYF

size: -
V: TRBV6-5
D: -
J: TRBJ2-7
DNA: TGTGCCAGCAGTTACGACAGCCTCCGCGAGCAGTACTTC
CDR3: CASSYDSLREQYF

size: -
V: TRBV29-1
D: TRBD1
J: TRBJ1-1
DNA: TGCAGCGTCTATTCCACCGGGACAGAGAACACTGAAGCTTTCTTT
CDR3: CSVYSTGTENTEAFF

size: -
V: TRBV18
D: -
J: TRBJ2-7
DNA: TGTGCCAGCTCACCCTCGGTTAGGGGCACAGACGAGCAGTACTTC
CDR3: CASSPSVRGTDEQYF

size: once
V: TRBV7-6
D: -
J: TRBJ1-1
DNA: TGTGCCAGCAGCTTGGGGGCAGGGGATAACACTGAAGCTTTCTTT
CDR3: CASSLGAGDNTEAFF

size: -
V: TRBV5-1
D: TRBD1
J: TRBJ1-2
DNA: TGCGCCAGCAGCCGGGACAGGCGAATTAACTATGGCTACACCTTC
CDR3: CASSRDRRINYGYTF

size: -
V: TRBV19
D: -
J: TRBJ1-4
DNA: TGTGCCAGTAGTTCTGTGGAGGGGCGGGGTGAAAAACTGTTTTTT
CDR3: CASSSVEGRGEKLFF

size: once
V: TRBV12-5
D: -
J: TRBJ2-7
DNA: TGTGCTAGTGGGGGACTCATCTACGAGCAGTACTTC
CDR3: CASGGLIYEQYF

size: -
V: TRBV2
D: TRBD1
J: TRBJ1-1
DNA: TGTGCCAGCAGTATTCAGGGGGGCACTGAAGCTTTCTTT
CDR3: CASSIQGGTEAFF

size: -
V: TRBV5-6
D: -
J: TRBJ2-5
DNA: TGTGCCAGCAGCCCTACAGGGATTCAAGAGACCCAGTACTTC
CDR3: CASSPTGIQETQYF

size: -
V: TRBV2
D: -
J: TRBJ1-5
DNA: TGTGCCAGCAGTACAGGGCGCGATCAGCCCCAGCATTTT
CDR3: CASSTGRDQPQHF

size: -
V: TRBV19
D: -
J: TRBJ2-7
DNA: TGTGCCAGTAGTATAGCAAGCGGTCCGGGGTACGAGCAGTACTTC
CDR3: CASSIASGPGYEQYF

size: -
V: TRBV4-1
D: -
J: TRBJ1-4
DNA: TGCGCCAGCAGCCAAGTGCGCGACAGGTGGAATGAAAAACTGTTTTTT
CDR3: CASSQVRDRWNEKLFF

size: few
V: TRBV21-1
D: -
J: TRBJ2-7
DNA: TGTGCCAGCAGCAAAGATGGTGAGGGTCCGGGGGAGCAGTACTTC
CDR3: CASSKDGEGPGEQYF

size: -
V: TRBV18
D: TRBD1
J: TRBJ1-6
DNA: TGTGCCAGCTCACCTTTGGGACAGGGGGCTGGTTCACCCCTCCACTTT
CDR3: CASSPLGQGAGSPLHF

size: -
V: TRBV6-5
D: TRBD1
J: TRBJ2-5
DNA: TGTGCCAGCCAACAGGGGTGGCAAGAGACCCAGTACTTC
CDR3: CASQQGWQETQYF

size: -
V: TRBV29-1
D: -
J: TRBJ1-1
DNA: TGCAGCGTTGAAGCCCGAAGGGGCATGACTGAAGCTTTCTTT
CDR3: CSVEARRGMTEAFF

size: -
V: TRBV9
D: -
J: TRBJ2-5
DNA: TGTGCCAGCAGCGGCGGGGCAGTGATTCAAGAGACCCAGTACTTC
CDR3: CASSGGAVIQETQYF

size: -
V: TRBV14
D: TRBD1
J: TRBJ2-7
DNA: TGTGCCAGCAGCCCCGGGACAGGGGAAGATTACGAGCAGTACTTC
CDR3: CASSPGTGEDYEQYF

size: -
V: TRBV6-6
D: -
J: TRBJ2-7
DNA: TGTGCCAGCAGTTACTCGAGGAGGGGAGGATTCGAGCAGTACTTC
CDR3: CASSYSRRGGFEQYF